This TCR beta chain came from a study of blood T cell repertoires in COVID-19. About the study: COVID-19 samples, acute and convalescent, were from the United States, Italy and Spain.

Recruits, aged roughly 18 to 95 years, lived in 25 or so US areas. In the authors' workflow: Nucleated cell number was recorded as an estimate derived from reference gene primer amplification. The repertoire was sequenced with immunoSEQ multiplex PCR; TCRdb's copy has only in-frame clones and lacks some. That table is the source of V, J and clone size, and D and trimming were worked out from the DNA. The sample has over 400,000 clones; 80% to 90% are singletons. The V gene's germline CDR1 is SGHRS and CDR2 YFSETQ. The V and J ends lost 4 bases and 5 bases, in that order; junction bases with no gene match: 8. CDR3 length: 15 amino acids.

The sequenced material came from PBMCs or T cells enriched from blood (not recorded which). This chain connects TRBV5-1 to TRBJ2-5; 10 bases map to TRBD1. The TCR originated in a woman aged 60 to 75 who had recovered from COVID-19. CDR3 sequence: CASSPLTGGEETQYF. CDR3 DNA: TGCGCCAGCAGCCCTCTGACAGGGGGCGAGGAGACCCAGTACTTC.